These 20 T cell receptor beta chains came from one sample sequenced in a study of human T cells and chemical hapten exposure. Time point specified: pre-sensitization, week 0. Regarding treatment: therapeutic diphenylcyclopropenone sensitization with weekly scalp DPC. Using its own MiXCR run on the RACE reads, TCRdb lists one record per CDR3 protein. The sample includes about 260,000 distinct CDR3 sequences, roughly 8.9% seen only once; the top ten take about 2.1%. The input for sequencing was whole blood, taken in connection with sensitization to the hapten diphenylcyclopropenone (DPC). These receptors all come from a woman aged 40 to 50 with alopecia areata. Some clones in this sample may be carry-over from other donors' samples.

This clonotype was observed many times. The V call is TRBV6-2 or TRBV6-3, the J call TRBJ2-1, with D possibly being TRBD1 or TRBD2 (5 bases each). Germline CDR1 and CDR2: MNHEY and SVGEGT. V lost 0 bases, J lost 4 bases, and 10 bases lay in between. This CDR3 is built from 15 residues. CDR3: CASSYSRDRYNEQFF. The CDR3 DNA is TGTGCCAGCAGTTACTCACGGGACCGTTACAATGAGCAGTTCTTC.

The chain couples TRBV12-3 or TRBV12-4 to TRBJ2-1, with TRBD1 as a possible D gene (5 bases). This CDR3 spans 14 amino acids. Trimming stripped 3 bases from V and 6 bases from J, with 12 bases between. CDR3 residues: CASSFAGPGNEQFF. The DNA of the CDR3 is TGTGCCAGCAGTTTTGCAGGGCCGGGCAATGAGCAGTTCTTC.

The V and J genes are TRBV20-1 and TRBJ1-5; D possibly corresponds to TRBD1 (6 bases). The V gene's germline CDR1 is DFQATT and CDR2 SNEGSKA (reference sequence). V was pared by 3 bases and J by 4 bases, with 22 bases between. The CDR3 covers 17 residues. CDR3 protein: CSASSPQQGSGNQPQHF. DNA of the CDR3: TGCAGTGCTAGTAGCCCCCAACAGGGAAGTGGAAATCAGCCCCAGCATTTT.

The rearrangement links TRBV12-3 or TRBV12-4 to TRBJ2-4; no reliable D call. The CDR3 loop spans 14 amino acids. Trimming stripped 3 bases from V and 11 bases from J, with 17 bases between. The CDR3 region is CASSFSVRSPFQYF. As DNA, the CDR3 is TGTGCCAGCAGTTTCTCTGTCCGATCCCCATTTCAGTACTTC.

The chain has TRBV7-9 and TRBJ2-3; D might be TRBD1 or TRBD2, each matching 5 bases. With 3 bases removed from V and 3 bases from J, the gap between germline ends came to 7 bases. The CDR3 has 13 amino acids. The germline V gene has CDR1 SEHNR and CDR2 FQNEAQ (reference sequence). The CDR3 sequence is CASSLGVTDTQYF. DNA for the CDR3: TGTGCCAGCAGCTTGGGGGTGACAGATACGCAGTATTTT.

At least ten counts were recorded for this clonotype. This chain uses TRBV7-2 with TRBJ2-5; maybe TRBD1 (6 bases). V lost 3 bases to trimming and J lost 1 base, with 12 bases between them. The germline V gene has CDR1 SGHTA and CDR2 FQGNSA. The CDR3 has 15 residues. CDR3 protein: CASSFSGQFQETQYF. CDR3 DNA sequence: TGTGCCAGCAGCTTCAGCGGACAGTTCCAAGAGACCCAGTACTTC.

Many counts were recorded for this clonotype. V gene TRBV29-1 combines with J gene TRBJ2-7, with 12 bases fitting TRBD1. This CDR3 spans 14 amino acids. Per germline, CDR1 SQVTM and CDR2 ANQGSEA. With 3 bases clipped from V and 6 bases from J, the junction kept 6 bases outside the gene matches. The CDR3 reads CSVERGQGAREQYF. In DNA, the CDR3 is TGCAGCGTTGAGAGGGGACAGGGGGCTCGCGAGCAGTACTTC.

The chain has TRBV12-3 or TRBV12-4 and TRBJ2-1, with 10 positions matching TRBD2. The junction had 5 bases not matched to a gene; V was cut back by 6 bases and J by 0 bases. The CDR3 sequence is 16 residues long. For the CDR3, the DNA is TGTGCCAGCAGCACTAGCGGGACCCCCTCCTACAATGAGCAGTTCTTC. Translating gives CASSTSGTPSYNEQFF.

This clonotype was counted between two and nine times. The V call is TRBV7-8, the J call TRBJ2-3; the match to TRBD2 covers 8 bases. Germline CDR1 SGHVS, CDR2 FQNEAQ. After removal of 10 bases from V and 2 bases from J, the junction contained 8 bases not matched to a gene. The CDR3 covers 14 residues. CDR3 loop: CATRERETTDTQYF. The CDR3 bases are TGTGCCACCCGCGAGCGGGAGACCACAGATACGCAGTATTTT.

This clonotype was recorded at least ten times. The genes are TRBV5-1 and TRBJ1-3; tentative D call: TRBD1 (5 bases). CDR1 and CDR2 (germline): SGHRS, YFSETQ. The V end was cut by 4 bases, the J end by 2 bases, with 10 bases between. The CDR3 runs 14 residues. CDR3 amino acids: CASSPGTAGNTIYF. The CDR3 region has the DNA TGCGCCAGCAGCCCCGGGACCGCTGGAAACACCATATATTTT.

The V gene is TRBV7-9, the J gene TRBJ1-2; D is unresolved. The germline gives CDR1 SEHNR, CDR2 FQNEAQ (reference sequence). V lost 2 bases, J lost 0 bases, and 10 bases lay in between. This CDR3 has 15 residues. The CDR3 reads CASSLRGRTNYGYTF. In nucleotides, the CDR3 is TGTGCCAGCAGCTTACGTGGCAGGACTAACTATGGCTACACCTTC.

The genes are TRBV28 and TRBJ2-3; D possibly uses TRBD1 or TRBD2 (5 bases each). The CDR3 runs to 12 residues. The germline V gene has CDR1 MDHEN and CDR2 SYDVKM. Trimming pared 6 bases from V and 6 bases from J, leaving 10 bases between. The CDR3 reads CASRDGTDTQYF. The CDR3 DNA is TGTGCCAGCAGGGACGGGACGGATACGCAGTATTTT.

This clonotype has only a few counts. The gene calls are TRBV28 and TRBJ2-7; D may be TRBD1 (6 bases). CDR1 is MDHEN and CDR2 is SYDVKM in the germline V gene. The length of the CDR3 is 15 residues. Deletions cut 1 base from V and 3 bases from J, with 13 bases between. In nucleotides, the CDR3 is TGTGCCAGCAGTTTATCCGGGACATCTCTCTACGAGCAGTACTTC. Its translation is CASSLSGTSLYEQYF.

To note about this clonotype: Given a much more abundant clone one base away, this may be a read error. The J gene is TRBJ1-2, the V gene TRBV21-1; the table's D call of TRBD1 was not tested on the DNA. TRBV21-1 is designated a pseudogene. CDR3 length: 15 amino acids. CDR3 sequence (DNA): TGTACCAGTACAAAGACCCGGACAGTGAATTATGGCTACACCTTC. Amino acids: CTSTKTRTVNYGYTF.

Many counts were recorded for this clonotype. The V and J genes are TRBV28 and TRBJ2-1, with a weak D call TRBD2 (5 bases). V was clipped by 2 bases and J by 6 bases, with 11 bases between them. Looked up from germline, CDR1 is MDHEN and CDR2 is SYDVKM. The length of the CDR3 is 14 residues. CDR3 protein: CASSLAAGFNEQFF. CDR3 sequence (DNA): TGTGCCAGCAGTTTAGCGGCGGGCTTCAATGAGCAGTTCTTC.

This clonotype was recorded many times. J is TRBJ2-7 and V is TRBV18; D uncertain. Trimming removed 0 bases at V and 2 bases at J, with 5 bases between. The CDR3 consists of 13 residues. From germline, CDR1 is KGHSH and CDR2 LQKENI. CDR3 sequence: CASSPPSTYEQYF. CDR3 sequence (DNA): TGTGCCAGCTCACCACCGAGTACCTACGAGCAGTACTTC.

This clonotype was found many times. Here the CDR3 reads CASSGTGGRYEQYF. DNA for the CDR3: TGTGCCAGCAGTGGGACAGGGGGCCGCTACGAGCAGTACTTC. V gene TRBV2 combines with J gene TRBJ2-7; 11 bases agree with TRBD1. The CDR3 is 14 amino acids. Germline CDR1 reads SNHLY; CDR2 reads FYNNEI. V was clipped by 4 bases and J by 3 bases; unmatched bases: 2.

The table lists this clonotype with a few counts. The chain has TRBV11-3 and TRBJ2-2; no definite D call. Germline CDR1 is SGHNT and CDR2 is YENEEA. This CDR3 has 13 amino acids. Trimming removed 4 bases at V and 5 bases at J, with 8 bases between. CDR3 region: CASSSRQTGELFF. The DNA of the CDR3 is TGTGCCAGCAGCTCAAGGCAGACCGGGGAGCTGTTTTTT. Using reference TRBV11-3 and TRBJ2-2 for the parts outside the CDR3, the full variable domain is EAGVVQSPRYKIIEKKQPVAFWCNPISGHNTLYWYLQNLGQGPELLIRYENEEAVDDSQLPKDRFSAERLKGVDSTLKIQPAELGDSAVYLCASSSRQTGELFFGEGSRLTVL.

This clonotype was picked up many times. V usage is TRBV6-6 and J usage is TRBJ2-3, with D possibly TRBD2 on 5 matching bases. The length of the CDR3 is 14 residues. Germline V gene sequence: CDR1 MNHNY, CDR2 SVGAGI (reference sequence). V was cut by 8 bases and J by 0 bases, with 12 bases left in between. The CDR3 DNA is TGTGCCAGCCGAGGGCCCCATAGCACAGATACGCAGTATTTT. This sequence encodes CASRGPHSTDTQYF.

This clonotype was seen only a few times. The chain recombines TRBV18 with TRBJ2-1, with a possible D match to TRBD2 (6 bases). Trimming removed 0 bases at V and 2 bases at J, with 17 bases between. Germline loops: CDR1 KGHSH, CDR2 LQKENI. The CDR3 extends over 18 amino acids. The CDR3 sequence: CASSPPAYLAEAYNEQFF. Here the CDR3 DNA reads TGTGCCAGCTCACCACCTGCCTACTTAGCGGAGGCCTACAATGAGCAGTTCTTC.